Presented here are 27 T cell receptor beta chains from one specimen sequenced in a study of T-cell memory formation after mild COVID-19. Each CDR3 protein is one row after TCRdb ran MiXCR on the 5' RACE reads. The table records about 470,000 distinct CDR3 sequences, around 27% of them present only once. Sequencing used PBMCs or a T cell subset sorted from them (not recorded which). The origin of the receptors is an adult woman who had mild COVID-19 (a few samples of this study predate the infection). Cell type and time point are not known.

This clonotype was picked up a small number of times. The V call is TRBV11-2, the J call TRBJ2-2, with 8 positions matching TRBD2. The J segment lost 1 base and the V segment lost 10 bases, leaving 2 bases of the junction unmatched. Germline lookup yields CDR1 SGHAT and CDR2 FQNNGV. The CDR3 extends over 13 amino acids. The CDR3 DNA is TGTGCCATACTAGCGGAGAACACCGGGGAGCTGTTTTTT. The encoded protein is CAILAENTGELFF.

CDR3 protein: CASSRDTSTQYF. The DNA of the CDR3 is TGTGCCAGCAGCCGAGATACAAGTACGCAGTATTTT. The chain couples TRBV5-4 to TRBJ2-3; no firm D call. Trimming shortened V by 4 bases and J by 8 bases, and 11 bases separated the two germline ends. The germline gives CDR1 SGHNT, CDR2 YYREEE (reference sequence). This CDR3 is built from 12 residues.

The chain recombines TRBV20-1 with TRBJ2-5; 10 bases agree with TRBD2. Germline V CDR1 and CDR2: DFQATT, SNEGSKA (reference sequence). V gave up 1 base and J gave up 3 bases; unmatched junction bases: 14. The CDR3 totals 18 residues. This CDR3 is CSARGFIPSGRMEETQYF. The CDR3 DNA reads as TGCAGTGCTAGAGGTTTTATACCTAGCGGGAGAATGGAAGAGACCCAGTACTTC.

The table lists this clonotype with a few counts. The J gene is TRBJ2-1, the V gene TRBV23-1; D possibly corresponds to TRBD1 (6 bases). TRBV23-1 is assigned to the ORF class and has an uncertain function. There are 14 residues in the CDR3. Trimming took off 3 bases at V and 10 bases at J, with 16 bases between the two ends. CDR3 region: CASSHCRDKEEQFF. CDR3 nucleotide sequence: TGCGCCAGCAGTCACTGCCGGGACAAAGAAGAGCAGTTCTTC.

The chain uses TRBV6-1 and TRBJ2-7; TRBD2 is a possible D gene (6 bases). Trimming stripped 7 bases from V and 5 bases from J, with 18 bases between. The CDR3 consists of 14 residues. From germline, CDR1 is MNHNS and CDR2 SASEGT. CDR3 sequence reads: CASTRTVGGDEQYV. In DNA, the CDR3 is TGTGCCAGCACTCGAACGGTAGGAGGGGACGAGCAGTACGTC.

This clonotype was recorded a few times. The rearrangement uses TRBV10-3 and TRBJ2-2; perhaps TRBD2 as D (6 bases). Trimming took off 3 bases at V and 5 bases at J, with 13 bases between the two ends. Germline assignment: CDR1 ENHRY and CDR2 SYGVKD. The CDR3 spans 15 residues. For the CDR3, the DNA is TGTGCCATCAGTGATTGGAGGGTCGAGACCGGGGAGCTGTTTTTT. It is translated as CAISDWRVETGELFF.

This chain connects TRBV30 to TRBJ1-5; D remains unclear. This CDR3 has 17 residues. V was shortened by 0 bases and J by 0 bases, with 15 bases between the two germline ends. Germline lookup yields CDR1 GTSNPN and CDR2 SVGIG (reference sequence). The CDR3 loop reads CAWSVPGLRYSNQPQHF. The CDR3, as DNA: TGTGCCTGGAGTGTACCTGGTCTTCGGTATAGCAATCAGCCCCAGCATTTT.

The chain combines TRBV12-3 or TRBV12-4 with TRBJ1-6, with D unclear. V was shortened by 6 bases and J by 8 bases, with 8 bases between the two germline ends. The CDR3 runs 12 residues. CDR3 sequence: CASSPGYSPLHF. The CDR3 DNA reads TGTGCCAGCAGCCCGGGGTATTCACCCCTCCACTTT.

This clonotype was counted between two and nine times. V and J are TRBV7-6 and TRBJ2-2; unclear D gene. This CDR3 has 17 residues. Trimming left V 4 bases short and J 4 bases short, with 19 bases between. CDR1 SGHVS and CDR2 FNYEAQ come from the germline V gene. This CDR3 reads CASSSRGPEPFTGELFF. CDR3 sequence (DNA): TGTGCCAGCAGCTCCCGAGGCCCAGAGCCTTTCACCGGGGAGCTGTTTTTT. Drawing the rest from reference TRBV7-6 and TRBJ2-2, the complete variable domain is GAGVSQSPRYKVTKRGQDVALRCDPISGHVSLYWYRQALGQGPEFLTYFNYEAQQDKSGLPNDRFSAERPEGSISTLTIQRTEQRDSAMYRCASSSRGPEPFTGELFFGEGSRLTVL.

This clonotype was seen a few times. The chain combines TRBV20-1 with TRBJ2-1, with TRBD1 as a possible D gene (5 bases). The CDR3 covers 13 residues. The ends were cut back, 6 bases at V and 0 bases at J, with 9 bases in the middle. Germline values: CDR1 DFQATT, CDR2 SNEGSKA (reference sequence). CDR3 sequence reads: CSASRGSYNEQFF. CDR3 sequence (DNA): TGCAGTGCAAGTAGGGGCTCCTACAATGAGCAGTTCTTC.

V is TRBV4-2 and J is TRBJ1-1, with D unclear. Trimming cost V 1 base and J 1 base, with 10 bases left between them. CDR3 length equals 15 residues. Germline lookup yields CDR1 LGHNA and CDR2 YNFKEQ. The CDR3 DNA reads TGTGCCAGCAGCCAAGGGGGAACCGGGAACACTGAAGCTTTCTTT. It encodes CASSQGGTGNTEAFF.

This clonotype was counted between two and nine times. The chain joins TRBV9 to TRBJ1-1, with D maybe TRBD1 (5 bases). V was clipped by 0 bases and J by 0 bases, with 9 bases between them. Germline V gene sequence: CDR1 SGDLS, CDR2 YYNGEE. The length of the CDR3 is 15 residues. The CDR3 loop reads CASSVDGALNTEAFF. DNA for the CDR3: TGTGCCAGCAGCGTAGACGGGGCCTTGAACACTGAAGCTTTCTTT.

This rearrangement joins TRBV15 to TRBJ2-5; no definite D call. The ends were cut back, 1 base at V and 13 bases at J, with 19 bases in the middle. The V gene's germline CDR1 is LNHNV and CDR2 YYDKDF (reference sequence). The CDR3 extends over 14 amino acids. The CDR3 is CATSRVEGWAVPYF. Written as DNA, the CDR3 is TGTGCCACCAGCAGAGTAGAAGGTTGGGCGGTACCGTACTTC.

The chain joins TRBV5-1 to TRBJ1-1; TRBD1 matches 8 bases. The V gene's germline CDR1 is SGHRS and CDR2 YFSETQ. Unmatched junction bases numbered 6, after V lost 9 bases and J lost 2 bases. The CDR3 loop spans 13 amino acids. The DNA for the CDR3 is TGCGCCACCGGTGGGACAGGCAACACTGAAGCTTTCTTT. Protein: CATGGTGNTEAFF.

The chain uses TRBV7-9 and TRBJ2-3, with unresolved D. Per the germline V gene, CDR1 is SEHNR and CDR2 is FQNEAQ (reference sequence). V was cut by 1 base and J by 2 bases, with 13 bases left in between. The CDR3 runs to 16 residues. CDR3 nucleotides: TGTGCCAGCAGCTTAGAACCCCTCGCCCCCACAGATACGCAGTATTTT. Translated: CASSLEPLAPTDTQYF.

Concerning this clonotype itself: A read error may account for a junction end that differs from germline. This chain joins TRBV20-1 and TRBJ2-7; tentatively, D is TRBD1 (7 bases). Germline values: CDR1 DFQATT, CDR2 SNEGSKA (reference sequence). The CDR3 loop spans 13 amino acids. CDR3 DNA: TGCAGTGCTCAGGAGGGACAGACTCTTCGAGGGGACTTC. Amino acids: CSAQEGQTLRGDF.

The chain uses TRBV7-9 and TRBJ2-5; 7 bases align to TRBD2. V was clipped by 0 bases and J by 9 bases; unmatched bases: 13. Per germline, CDR1 SEHNR and CDR2 FQNEAQ (reference sequence). The CDR3 sequence is 16 residues long. The CDR3 here is CASSLAVPFGSGAQYF. CDR3 DNA: TGTGCCAGCAGCTTAGCCGTGCCGTTTGGGAGCGGGGCCCAGTACTTC.

This clonotype has a handful of counts. V usage is TRBV5-1 and J usage is TRBJ2-3, with a possible D match to TRBD1 (5 bases). Germline V lookup: CDR1 SGHRS, CDR2 YFSETQ. The CDR3 has 13 amino acids. Trimming shortened V by 1 base and J by 5 bases, and 8 bases separated the two germline ends. CDR3 region: CASSLWGQDTQYF. As DNA, the CDR3 is TGCGCCAGCAGCTTGTGGGGCCAAGATACGCAGTATTTT.

The rearrangement uses TRBV29-1 and TRBJ2-7; TRBD2 is a possible D gene (5 bases). Germline-derived CDR1 and CDR2 are SQVTM and ANQGSEA. V was cut by 5 bases and J by 6 bases, with 11 bases left in between. The CDR3 sequence is 11 residues long. The CDR3 sequence is CSVSRGSEQYF. The DNA for the CDR3 is TGCAGCGTTAGTAGAGGGTCCGAGCAGTACTTC.

The rearrangement joins TRBV27 to TRBJ2-7; D may be TRBD1 (5 bases). The V and J ends lost 9 bases and 3 bases respectively, with 21 bases between them. This CDR3 contains 15 residues. The germline gives CDR1 MNHEY, CDR2 SMNVEV (reference sequence). The CDR3, as DNA: TGTGCCAGTAGCAGGGCACTTCTATCGAACTACGAGCAGTACTTC. Protein: CASSRALLSNYEQYF.

The V gene is TRBV5-1, the J gene TRBJ1-1; weak D call: TRBD1 (5 bases). Germline-derived CDR1 and CDR2 are SGHRS and YFSETQ. V was pared by 2 bases and J by 4 bases, with 18 bases between. This CDR3 region has 16 residues. Here the CDR3 reads CASSFLSGRGGTEAFF. CDR3 bases: TGCGCCAGCAGCTTTTTATCGGGGCGCGGTGGCACTGAAGCTTTCTTT. Full variable domain (rest looked up from reference TRBV5-1 and TRBJ1-1): KAGVTQTPRYLIKTRGQQVTLSCSPISGHRSVSWYQQTPGQGLQFLFEYFSETQRNKGNFPGRFSGRQFSNSRSEMNVSTLELGDSALYLCASSFLSGRGGTEAFFGQGTRLTVV.

The V call is TRBV7-9, the J call TRBJ2-1; 9 bases fit TRBD2. V shed 7 bases, J shed 0 bases, and the junction held 7 bases outside the gene matches. CDR3 length equals 16 residues. Germline V gene data show CDR1 as SEHNR and CDR2 as FQNEAQ (reference sequence). CDR3 protein: CASTPGRGGSYNEQFF. The CDR3 nucleotides are TGTGCCAGCACCCCAGGGCGGGGGGGCTCCTACAATGAGCAGTTCTTC.

This clonotype was counted between two and nine times. V is TRBV5-5 and J is TRBJ2-7; D uncertain. V dropped 0 bases and J dropped 6 bases, with 13 bases sitting between them. The CDR3 runs to 14 residues. The germline gives CDR1 SGHKS, CDR2 YYEKEE (reference sequence). CDR3 loop: CASSLEGQSIEQYF. As DNA, the CDR3 is TGTGCCAGCAGCTTGGAGGGCCAATCTATCGAGCAGTACTTC.

This rearrangement joins TRBV4-2 to TRBJ2-5; 14 bases agree with TRBD2. Germline CDR1 is LGHNA and CDR2 is YNFKEQ. V lost 0 bases, J lost 4 bases, and 7 bases stayed unmatched. This CDR3 spans 18 amino acids. The CDR3 nucleotides are TGTGCCAGCAGCCAAGACCGACTAGCGGGGGGGCCAGGAGAGACCCAGTACTTC. Translation gives CASSQDRLAGGPGETQYF.

The chain uses TRBV7-9 and TRBJ2-5; a weak D match, TRBD2 (6 bases). The CDR3 loop spans 17 amino acids. The germline gives CDR1 SEHNR, CDR2 FQNEAQ (reference sequence). V gave up 2 bases and J gave up 4 bases, with 20 bases separating them. The chain's CDR3 is CASSLYPSVVIGETQYF. DNA for the CDR3: TGTGCCAGCAGCTTATATCCTAGCGTTGTGATTGGAGAGACCCAGTACTTC.

The CDR3 region is CASSFDRDRENTEAFF. DNA for the CDR3: TGCGCCAGCAGCTTTGATAGGGACAGGGAGAACACTGAAGCTTTCTTT. The chain carries TRBV5-1 and TRBJ1-1; 9 bases match TRBD1. The germline V gene has CDR1 SGHRS and CDR2 YFSETQ. CDR3 length: 16 residues. The ends lost 2 bases at V and 1 base at J; junction bases unmatched: 6.

The chain has TRBV24-1 and TRBJ2-3, with 7 nucleotides matching TRBD2. Germline V gene lookup returns CDR1 KGHDR and CDR2 SFDVKD. This CDR3 has 14 amino acids. V lost 6 bases, J lost 3 bases, and 5 bases stayed unmatched. The DNA of the CDR3 is TGTGCCACCAGTCGGCGGGAGTGGACAGATACGCAGTATTTT. It is translated as CATSRREWTDTQYF.